This T cell receptor (beta chain) derives from a study of cytomegalovirus exposure and HLA in healthy donors (dated by TCRdb to about 2017). Concerning the study at large: In an earlier analysis of some 610 of the donors, approximately 300 Gb of sequence data and 100 million or so unique TCR beta sequences from some 170 million T cells were reported. Along with the approximately 670-subject first cohort, a separate validation cohort of about 110 different subjects was used. A later genetic analysis took genome-wide SNP genotypes for 398 of the 666 donors and used that subset as a discovery cohort. The genetic ancestry cluster associated with self-reported Caucasian donors included 81% of the 398 genotyped donors. An earlier analysis of approximately 640 of the donors applied high-throughput TCR beta sequencing to assess whether each TCR beta V gene segment acted as functional or pseudogenic. Using immunosequencing, the study profiled T cell repertoires from some 670 subjects and related those repertoires to cytomegalovirus serostatus. Roughly 5 DR-DQ haplotypes were treated as single units for association and clustering because of strong linkage in the cohort. To study patterns of TCR occurrence, a later analysis re-analyzed previously published TCR beta repertoires from under 750 donors and added high-resolution HLA genotyping. The study aimed to test whether cataloging public T cell receptors could reveal signatures of past pathogen exposure. All discovery cohort repertoires had been generated using a single sequencing platform. Among about 400 genotyped donors of the cohort, an average of about 220,000 unique TCR beta nucleotide sequences was sequenced per donor, of which about 18% were non-productive. The number of typed donors differed by locus: about 620-640 for A, B, C, DRB1 and DQB1; approximately 540 for DQA1; 600 to 610 for DPA1; and approximately 450 for DPB1. An early release that covered about 640 HLA-typed donors contained around 330 gigabases of sequencing data and 85 million to 100 million unique TCR sequences. The later analysis used no new phenotypic data to find candidate immune exposures, relying instead on TCR beta sequences and their occurrence across donors. To predict cytomegalovirus infection status, the study brought together high-throughput TCR immunosequencing, statistical association of individual TCRs with disease status, and machine learning. Class I and class II HLA loci were covered by the typing at four-digit resolution. Donor age, sex, ethnicity and CMV serostatus were collected together with the repertoire data. Broader findings and caveats from the paper: Compared with equally common non-associated chains, HLA-associated TCR beta chains in a later analysis were more clonally expanded and had lower generation probabilities. While some public TCRs were present in many individuals, most TCR sequences turned up only very rarely across donors. A few of the identified cytomegalovirus-associated TCR beta chains were confirmed in vitro to be specific for cytomegalovirus antigens. The cohort was sequenced for TCR beta chains only, and without alpha or paired-chain data the features that could be detected were limited. A further reported finding was that TCR beta sequences accurately predicted the HLA-A and HLA-B alleles for most subjects in the first cohort. An association between a missense DCLRE1C variant and V-gene and J-gene trimming of TCR beta chains was found in a later genetic analysis and replicated in an independent cohort. According to a later analysis, most CMV-associated TCR beta chains appeared to be HLA-restricted, and the HLA associations seemed to be driven largely by CMV exposure. In a later analysis, TCR association rates were found to vary across HLA loci, with the most associated TCRs seen for DRB1 alleles and the fewest for HLA-C alleles. In a later analysis, several top co-occurrence clusters were reported to appear linked to parvovirus B19, influenza, CMV and Epstein-Barr virus. Because counts were too low, roughly 16 rarely observed V segments, including chromosome 9 orphons, were excluded from the earlier analysis of some 540 of the donors. In the study, approximately 150 TCR beta chains were listed as associated with cytomegalovirus. At a false discovery rate of 0.05, a later analysis linked some 17,000 TCR beta sequences to specific HLA alleles. HLA typing was unavailable for some donors at each locus, so association tests used only the typed subset. According to a later genetic analysis, donors in an Asian-associated ancestry cluster had fewer N-insertions in productive TCRs than the roughly 700-donor mean. In an earlier analysis of some 550 of the donors, most TCR beta V segments were observed in productive rearrangements about 90% or about 30% of the time, broadly matching IMGT annotations. Immune exposure information for the cohort was limited to CMV serostatus. Sequencing depth was assumed to be roughly uniform across donors in the presence/absence analyses, though that assumption may not hold. Linkage disequilibrium might explain the correlated functional status among segregating V segments, but an unknown experimental factor could not be ruled out. The sequencing pipeline was judged likely to have produced a cluster of highly shared sequence variants as a technical artifact. When HLA alleles, especially DR and DQ, strongly co-occurred, TCR associations were difficult to assign to individual alleles. According to the authors, the approach could potentially be generalized to other disease states and immunological phenotypes. In both the original and validation cohorts, the classifier was reported to diagnose cytomegalovirus status with high specificity and sensitivity.

In regard to this clone: Which antigen it targets is not known. Base qualities were left out, and no much larger clone turns up one base away.

The cohort was made up of 666 healthy bone marrow donors. Cohort members were all nominally healthy when sampled, although unrecorded immune exposures were likely present. The donor was CMV seronegative and belonged to the group of 352 seronegative cohort members. A peripheral blood sample was collected from each donor, and TCR beta sequencing was performed on peripheral blood mononuclear cells. The Qiagen DNeasy Blood Extraction Kit was used to extract genomic DNA from the blood cell samples. Receptors were amplified or captured by the immunoSEQ multiplex PCR assay. A mixture of 60 forward primers for TCR Vbeta segments and 13 reverse primers for TCR Jbeta segments was used in the multiplex PCR. A multiplex PCR assay on genomic DNA amplified the CDR3 region of rearranged TCR beta genes. On the Illumina HiSeq System, the amplified TCR beta libraries were sequenced as 87-base-pair reads. The authors processed their data as follows. A later analysis counted about 82 million unique TCR beta chains across the 550 to 800 repertoires, and approximately 11 million of these chains were shared by at least two donors. To remove PCR and sequencing errors, raw reads were error-corrected and collapsed into unique sequences using a nearest-neighbor algorithm that merged closely related sequences. To assign V, D and J gene segments, CDR3 sequences were aligned to IMGT reference sequences. For a sequence to be retained, a match of at least six nucleotides was required to both a V gene segment and a J gene segment. A rearrangement was called productive if the CDR3 had no stop codons and remained in frame with V and J, and every other rearrangement was called non-productive. CDR3 was defined according to IMGT convention as the region running from the second conserved V-encoded cysteine to the conserved J-encoded phenylalanine. The earlier analysis of 500 to 650 of the donors excluded any sequence lacking an unambiguous match to a single V gene segment. An earlier analysis of approximately 590 of the donors called V segments functional above 56.7% productive rearrangements and segregating when the between-donor standard deviation exceeded 5%. A statistical classification framework was developed to diagnose cytomegalovirus status using the catalog of TCR beta chain sequences. In a later analysis, V and J genes were assigned by comparing TCR nucleotide sequences against IMGT/GENE-DB human TR gene sequences. The TCRdist pipeline was used in a later analysis to assign CDR3 sequences and most-parsimonious VDJ recombination scenarios. In a later analysis, each TCR beta chain was defined by its CDR3 amino acid sequence together with its V-gene family, and reads without a unique V-gene family were excluded. In a later analysis, nearly 600 highly shared, low-generation-probability nucleotide sequences were removed to address suspected cross-contamination and a sequencing artifact. In a later analysis, a clonal expansion index was calculated for each public chain from normalized within-repertoire ranks of inferred template counts. In a later analysis, generation probabilities were computed using a VDJ recombination model fitted to out-of-frame rearrangements, and the results were checked against IGoR. Hypergeometric tests were used in a later analysis to score TCR-TCR, TCR-HLA and TCR-CMV co-occurrence, with a repertoire-size bias correction applied to the TCR pairs. In a later analysis, false discovery rates were estimated by permuting HLA or CMV assignments 20 times. In a later analysis, co-occurring TCRs were grouped using DBSCAN, with TCRdist sequence similarity added in when clustering inside HLA-allele-positive subsets. Co-occurrence clustering excluded repertoires with fewer than 30,000 or more than 120,000 public chains, plus five with anomalous nucleotide sharing. TCRdb took this table from immuneACCESS and kept in-frame rearrangements with V and J called. Such tables lack part of the clones; where checked against another copy, unresolved V genes explain under half of the gap, and the rest is unexplained. V, J and clone size derive from that table, while D and trimming were established from the DNA sequence. The sample records approximately 90,000 clones, 75% to 85% of which are singletons. The top ten clones comprise 4.5% to 6% of the sample.

The sample taken for sequencing was PBMCs. This clonotype was sampled from a woman aged 40 to 55 in good health and CMV-seronegative.

The CDR3 reads as follows: CASSPGQITEAFF. Read as DNA, the sequence is TGTGCCAGCAGTCCGGGACAGATCACTGAAGCTTTCTTT. The chain uses TRBV6-1 and TRBJ1-1; TRBD1 matches 7 bases in the middle. Sequences MNHNS (CDR1) and SASEGT (CDR2) are obtained from the germline V gene. The CDR3 contains 13 residues, cysteine and phenylalanine counted. Left in the record is the CDR3 DNA by itself, 39 bases read in frame from the first base. V is trimmed back by 5 bases and J by 4 bases, and the junction contains 4 bases that no gene match accounts for.